This TCR beta chain was sequenced in a study of T cells after yellow fever vaccination. Notes on this clonotype: Its antigen is unknown.

Study-level results: Only a small proportion of the clonotypes turned up in both the CD4 and the CD8 compartments, likely arising from convergent recombination. Weaker, the secondary response peaked sooner, at day 5 versus 15.

Using its own MiXCR run on the 5' RACE reads, TCRdb lists one record per CDR3 protein. The sample contains 360,000 or so distinct CDR3 sequences, around a tenth of which appear only once. This clonotype was obtained from a man younger than 30 who received the YFV17D yellow fever vaccine. The sample here was PBMCs, taken on the day of the first yellow fever vaccination.

CDR3 loop: CASTPLRAEAFF. The DNA for the CDR3 is TGTGCCAGCACCCCGCTACGTGCAGAAGCTTTCTTT. The chain has TRBV7-6 and TRBJ1-1, with no clear D. V shed 7 bases and J shed 8 bases, with 14 bases lying between them. CDR1 is SGHVS, CDR2 FNYEAQ, per germline. The CDR3 consists of 12 residues.